These 13 T cell receptor beta chains share one sample of origin, sequenced in a study of neurological immune-mediated disorders. TCRdb reprocessed the 5' RACE reads with MiXCR, giving one entry per CDR3 protein. The sample records about 66,000 distinct CDR3 sequences, around 4.2% being singletons. Source material: PBMCs. All receptors derive from a man aged 25-40 years with multiple sclerosis.

Details on this clonotype: Just one base apart from a much larger clone, this may be a read error. The rearrangement uses TRBV4-1 and TRBJ2-6; D could derive from TRBD1 or TRBD2 (5 bases each). CDR1 MGHRA and CDR2 YSYEKL come from the germline V gene. The CDR3 extends over 16 amino acids. The CDR3 spells CASSQDPGTGAKVLTF. The CDR3 nucleotides are TGCGCCAGCAGCCAAGACCCGGGGACCGGGGCCAAAGTCCTGACTTTC.

This clonotype has ten or more counts. The chain links TRBV7-9 to TRBJ2-1, with TRBD2 matching over 13 bases. Germline CDR1 is SEHNR and CDR2 is FQNEAQ (reference sequence). The trim removed 5 bases at V and 6 bases at J, leaving 1 base unmatched. The CDR3 contains 14 residues. CDR3 in amino acids: CASSRLAGGNEQFF. Written as DNA, the CDR3 is TGTGCCAGCAGCCGACTAGCGGGGGGCAATGAGCAGTTCTTC.

This clonotype was recorded at least ten times. V usage is TRBV20-1 and J usage is TRBJ2-7; 9 nucleotides align to TRBD1. Germline lookup yields CDR1 DFQATT and CDR2 SNEGSKA (reference sequence). CDR3 length: 17 amino acids. V dropped 2 bases and J dropped 6; count of bases not matched to a gene: 17. CDR3 DNA: TGCAGTGCTAGACGAGCCCACCGGGACAGGGATGGGGTCGAGCAGTACTTC. This encodes CSARRAHRDRDGVEQYF.

This clonotype occurred many times. The chain couples TRBV6-5 to TRBJ2-1, with 12 bases aligning to TRBD2. The V gene end was trimmed by 7 bases and the J gene end by 0 bases; junction bases not matched to a gene: 7. Germline CDR1 is MNHEY and CDR2 is SVGAGI. The CDR3 is 17 residues long. In nucleotides, the CDR3 is TGTGCCAGCACCCAACTAGCGGGGGGTTCCTCCTACAATGAGCAGTTCTTC. Its translation: CASTQLAGGSSYNEQFF.

This clonotype was seen ten or more times. The rearrangement uses TRBV4-3 and TRBJ1-6; D is possibly TRBD1 (6 bases). This CDR3 contains 13 residues. Germline V lookup: CDR1 LGHNA, CDR2 YSLEER. Trimming removed 0 bases at V and 14 bases at J, with 11 bases between. DNA for the CDR3: TGCGCCAGCAGCCAAGAACCAGGGGTCACCCTCCACTTT. Translated, it gives CASSQEPGVTLHF.

In this sample, this clonotype turned up many times. The J gene is TRBJ2-7, the V gene TRBV5-1; 10 nucleotides match TRBD1. With V trimmed by 4 bases and J by 2 bases, 3 bases remained unmatched. The CDR3 sequence is 14 residues long. Germline CDR1 and CDR2: SGHRS and YFSETQ. In nucleotides, the CDR3 is TGCGCCAGCAGCGACGGACAGGGGGCCTACGAGCAGTACTTC. Translating gives CASSDGQGAYEQYF.

On this clonotype: One base away lies a much larger clone, so this may be a sequencing read error. This chain uses TRBV12-3 or TRBV12-4 with TRBJ1-1; D possibly corresponds to TRBD1 (5 bases). Deletions cut 0 bases from V and 7 bases from J, with 6 bases between. The CDR3 extends over 12 amino acids. CDR3 region: CASSLATGEAFF. The CDR3 nucleotides read TGTGCCAGCAGTTTAGCTACAGGTGAAGCTTTCTTT.

Many counts were recorded for this clonotype. V usage is TRBV5-1 and J usage is TRBJ1-5, with D perhaps TRBD1 (6 bases). This CDR3 is 15 amino acids long. V gave up 1 base and J gave up 2 bases, with 10 bases separating them. CDR1 and CDR2 from the germline V gene are SGHRS and YFSETQ. CDR3 DNA sequence: TGCGCCAGCAGCTTGACAGGGAATGGCAATCAGCCCCAGCATTTT. It specifies CASSLTGNGNQPQHF.

This clonotype was counted at least ten times. This chain joins TRBV12-3 or TRBV12-4 and TRBJ1-5, with D unclear. Trimming stripped 5 bases from V and 6 bases from J, with 8 bases between. The CDR3 extends over 12 amino acids. In nucleotides, the CDR3 is TGTGCCAGCAGTCTAGGTAGTCAGCCCCAGCATTTT. Protein sequence: CASSLGSQPQHF.

This clonotype was counted many times. The chain recombines TRBV20-1 with TRBJ1-5, with D possibly TRBD1 on 5 matching bases. CDR3 size: 12 residues. The V end was cut by 3 bases, the J end by 7 bases, with 10 bases between. Germline lookup yields CDR1 DFQATT and CDR2 SNEGSKA (reference sequence). The CDR3 region has the DNA TGCAGTGCTAGTAAAGGGGAACAGCCCCAGCATTTT. The encoded protein is CSASKGEQPQHF.

This clonotype was seen many times. CDR3 amino acids: CSSRQGAYNEQFF. The DNA of the CDR3 is TGCAGTTCCAGACAGGGGGCCTACAATGAGCAGTTCTTC. V usage is TRBV20-1 and J usage is TRBJ2-1; 9 bases agree with TRBD1. The J segment lost 2 bases and the V segment lost 8 bases, leaving 4 bases of the junction unmatched. There are 13 residues in the CDR3. The germline CDR1 and CDR2 sequences are DFQATT and SNEGSKA (reference sequence).

In this sample, this clonotype turned up many times. The chain employs TRBV29-1 and TRBJ2-3; TRBD2 agrees at 8 bases. J was trimmed by 1 base and V by 7 bases; bases with no gene match: 4. The CDR3 is made up of 13 amino acids. The germline V gene encodes CDR1 SQVTM and CDR2 ANQGSEA. The CDR3: CSADSGGTDTQYF. CDR3 in DNA: TGCAGCGCGGATAGCGGGGGCACAGATACGCAGTATTTT.

This clonotype was counted at least ten times. V gene TRBV4-1 combines with J gene TRBJ1-1, with unresolved D. V was pared by 4 bases and J by 3 bases, with 12 bases between. The CDR3 sequence is 14 residues long. The germline gives CDR1 MGHRA, CDR2 YSYEKL. The CDR3 DNA sequence: TGCGCCAGCAGCCTCCCCTGGATGGACACTGAAGCTTTCTTT. This gives the protein CASSLPWMDTEAFF.